This T cell receptor beta chain is drawn from a study of blood T cells in healthy people across ages. The CDR3 has 14 residues. In germline, CDR1 is MNHEY, CDR2 SVGAGI. V was pared by 5 bases and J by 2 bases, with 13 bases between. On this clonotype: Its antigen is as yet unknown.

Overall study results and limits: Long-lived donors carried more naive CD4+ cells and greater diversity than aged donors.

Together with a sample-barcoded 5' primer, a J-beta primer mix was included in a second PCR lasting roughly 6 to 12 cycles. Every molecule of cDNA carried a tag from a template-switch adaptor with 12 random nucleotides. MiXCR, run by TCRdb on the 5' RACE reads, gives a single entry per CDR3 protein. The data hold 900,000 to 950,000 distinct CDR3 sequences, with under 35% observed a single time. These data also featured in a second study, about T cells of mothers and their children. This second study notes: Reads obtained per mother exceeded 9.5 million TCR beta CDR3 reads, with several million obtained per child.

This TCR was recovered from a woman between 40 and 55 years old in good health. This chain links TRBV6-5 with TRBJ2-7, with D perhaps TRBD1 or TRBD2 (5 bases each). The sequencing input was blood. The DNA for the CDR3 is TGTGCCAGCAGTCCCGGGGACGGAACCTACGAGCAGTACTTC. This sequence encodes CASSPGDGTYEQYF.